The 18 T cell receptor beta chains in this list originate from one sample, sequenced in a study of T cells in severe cutaneous drug reactions. Carbamazepine had induced Stevens-Johnson syndrome or toxic epidermal necrolysis in the sequenced donors. Libraries were made by iRepertoire multiplex PCR with TCR subtype-specific primers for bulk and single-cell sequencing. TCRdb reprocessed the multiplex PCR reads; each CDR3 protein has one entry and no DNA is given. Its clone listing holds over 20,000 distinct CDR3 sequences. The sequenced sample consisted of PBMCs. The receptors here all came from a human donor with toxic epidermal necrolysis, a severe cutaneous drug reaction.

The chain links TRBV5-1 to TRBJ2-1; the TCRdb call, TRBD2, lacks DNA for checking. Germline-derived CDR1 and CDR2 are SGHRS and YFSETQ. The CDR3 totals 14 residues. Here the CDR3 reads CASSLAGSNNEQFF.

CDR3 protein: CASSLGQGRGYTF. The chain couples TRBV27 to TRBJ1-2; the TCRdb D gene call, TRBD1, has no DNA to confirm it. Germline V gene sequence: CDR1 MNHEY, CDR2 SMNVEV (reference sequence). The CDR3 has 13 residues.

This chain joins TRBV29-1 and TRBJ1-1; the D gene TCRdb calls, TRBD1, cannot be checked with no DNA. CDR3 length: 13 residues. Germline lookup yields CDR1 SQVTM and CDR2 ANQGSEA. The chain's CDR3 is CSVPLQGNTEAFF. Looking up the rest from reference TRBV29-1 and TRBJ1-1 gives the full variable domain: SAVISQKPSRDICQRGTSLTIQCQVDSQVTMMFWYRQQPGQSLTLIATANQGSEATYESGFVIDKFPISRPNLTFSTLTVSNMSPEDSSIYLCSVPLQGNTEAFFGQGTRLTVV.

This chain joins TRBV15 and TRBJ2-3; as DNA is missing, the TRBD2 call by TCRdb cannot be tested. CDR1 LNHNV and CDR2 YYDKDF come from the germline V gene (reference sequence). The CDR3 loop spans 15 amino acids. The CDR3: CATTGTRKSPDTQYF.

The chain employs TRBV24-1 and TRBJ2-5; the TRBD1 assignment by TCRdb is unverifiable without DNA. This CDR3 region has 18 residues. The germline CDR1 and CDR2 sequences are KGHDR and SFDVKD. The CDR3 is CATSDPTGRGTAGETQYF.

According to its frequency, this clonotype is medium-sized. This sequence joins TRBV30 and TRBJ1-1; the D call of TRBD1 rests on TCRdb alone, since no DNA is present to check it. Looked up from germline, CDR1 is GTSNPN and CDR2 is SVGIG (reference sequence). The CDR3 is 12 residues long. CDR3 residues: CAWSPGRTEAFF.

The chain joins TRBV7-9 to TRBJ2-3. The CDR3 runs 15 residues. Germline CDR1 reads SEHNR; CDR2 reads FQNEAQ (reference sequence). This CDR3 reads CASSLGRVGTDTQYF.

This chain connects TRBV20-1 to TRBJ2-7; with no DNA, the TCRdb D assignment of TRBD2 cannot be verified. The V gene's germline CDR1 is DFQATT and CDR2 SNEGSKA (reference sequence). This CDR3 region has 15 residues. This CDR3 is CSASTSGRISYEQYF.

CDR3: CATKGPGNQPQHF. The V gene is TRBV24-1, the J gene TRBJ1-5; TCRdb lists TRBD1, though no DNA is available to test this call. The germline V gene has CDR1 KGHDR and CDR2 SFDVKD. This CDR3 region has 13 residues.

This clonotype is called medium-sized based on its frequency. CDR3 protein: CSVGGTGIYEQYF. The chain links TRBV29-1 to TRBJ2-7; the TRBD1 assignment by TCRdb is unverifiable without DNA. CDR3 length: 13 amino acids. The V gene's germline CDR1 is SQVTM and CDR2 ANQGSEA.

CDR3 region: CASSLFGDQPQHF. The chain links TRBV11-2 to TRBJ1-5. The CDR3 runs 13 residues. Germline CDR1 and CDR2: SGHAT and FQNNGV.

The chain couples TRBV5-1 to TRBJ2-1. This CDR3 is built from 12 residues. Germline CDR1 is SGHRS and CDR2 is YFSETQ. This CDR3 is CASSLASNEQFF.

The rearrangement joins TRBV7-2 to TRBJ1-5. The CDR3 spans 15 residues. CDR1 is SGHTA, CDR2 FQGNSA, per germline. This chain's CDR3 is CASSGQGLSNQPQHF.

This rearrangement joins TRBV5-1 to TRBJ2-1; lacking DNA, the TRBD2 call made by TCRdb goes unchecked. CDR1 SGHRS and CDR2 YFSETQ come from the germline V gene. The CDR3 consists of 13 residues. The CDR3 here is CASSLGLEAEQFF. Looking up the rest from reference TRBV5-1 and TRBJ2-1 gives the full variable domain: KAGVTQTPRYLIKTRGQQVTLSCSPISGHRSVSWYQQTPGQGLQFLFEYFSETQRNKGNFPGRFSGRQFSNSRSEMNVSTLELGDSALYLCASSLGLEAEQFFGPGTRLTVL.

V gene TRBV6-5 combines with J gene TRBJ2-5; the D call of TRBD2 rests on TCRdb alone, since no DNA is present to check it. CDR3 length: 14 amino acids. Looked up from germline, CDR1 is MNHEY and CDR2 is SVGAGI. The chain's CDR3 is CASSRAGIQETQYF.

This rearrangement joins TRBV20-1 to TRBJ2-7; no DNA is available, so the TRBD1 call from TCRdb remains unchecked. CDR1 is DFQATT, CDR2 SNEGSKA, per germline (reference sequence). CDR3 length: 14 residues. The CDR3 sequence is CSATRGQVLYEQYF.

The chain uses TRBV4-3 and TRBJ2-1. There are 17 residues in the CDR3. CDR1 is LGHNA and CDR2 is YSLEER in the germline V gene. The CDR3 protein is CASSQAASGSSYNEQFF.

Considering frequency, this clonotype is medium-sized. The chain recombines TRBV6-5 with TRBJ2-7; TCRdb reports TRBD2, a call that lacks DNA to check it against. The length of the CDR3 is 16 residues. The V gene's germline CDR1 is MNHEY and CDR2 SVGAGI. Here the CDR3 reads CASSSNTFRGGYEQYF.